One sample yielded the 26 T cell receptor delta chains listed below, sequenced in a study of Vγ9Vδ2 T cells in congenital toxoplasmosis. Template-switch reverse transcription used TRGC- and TRDC-specific primers together in a single tube. The TRGC primer was designed to bind both TRGC1 and TRGC2 constant genes. TCRdb repeated clone calling on the reads with CATT. The table shows around 600 delta-chain clones, with 4% to 5.5% occurring only once. Sequencing was performed on gamma-delta T cells from blood. These receptors were obtained from a child under 10 years old born to a mother with Toxoplasma gondii infection during pregnancy, either congenitally infected or uninfected (not recorded which).

This clone appeared a few times. TCRdb has a much larger clone's protein, which differs at residue 13 from the translation of this DNA, likely because of a read error; what is shown is the protein translated from the DNA. The chain uses TRDV2 and TRDJ3; D possibly corresponds to TRDD3 (6 bases). The J gene comes from matching the DNA to germline here; TCRdb lacks it. This CDR3 has 18 residues. Germline lookup yields CDR1 GEAIGNYY and CDR2 EKD. The CDR3 DNA reads as TGTGCCTGTGTTCCCCTTGGGGGGAGCTCCTGGGACATCCGACAGATGTTTTTC. Protein: CACVPLGGSSWDIRQMFF.

This clone was seen a handful of times. The translation of this DNA and the TCRdb protein of a much larger clone differ at residue 5, probably owing to a read error; the protein shown here is translated from the DNA. This chain links TRDV2 with TRDJ3; 8 nucleotides match TRDD3. This CDR3 is built from 17 residues. Germline V gene sequence: CDR1 GEAIGNYY, CDR2 EKD. Unmatched junction bases numbered 3, after V lost 3 bases and J lost 0 bases. The CDR3 DNA reads TGTGCCTGTGACTCCGGGATACGCTCCTGGGACACCCGACAGATGTTTTTC. It yields the protein CACDSGIRSWDTRQMFF.

With respect to this clone: TCRdb's protein, taken from a much larger clone, differs from this DNA's translation at residue 15, likely owing to a read error; the protein displayed comes from the DNA. This chain uses TRDV1 with TRDJ1; D uncertain. From germline, CDR1 is TSWWSYY and CDR2 QGS. The CDR3 is made up of 19 amino acids. CDR3 nucleotide sequence: TGTGCTCTTGGGGAAGGCAGAGCCTTTCTGGTGACGTACACCAATAAACTCATCTTT. This encodes CALGEGRAFLVTYTNKLIF.

This clone was seen only a few times. The TCRdb protein, from a much larger clone, departs from this DNA's translation at residue 6, likely by read error; the protein shown derives from the DNA. The V call is TRDV1, the J call TRDJ1; 13 bases are a match to TRDD3. Germline CDR1 TSWWSYY, CDR2 QGS. The CDR3 contains 21 residues. With 2 bases clipped from V and 3 bases from J, the junction kept 18 bases outside the gene matches. The CDR3: CALGEISHILGDTRIPDKLIF. DNA of the CDR3: TGTGCTCTTGGGGAAATTTCACATATACTGGGGGATACGCGTATTCCCGATAAACTCATCTTT.

Points on this clone: TCRdb shows a much larger clone's protein in place of this DNA's translation, and the two differ at residue 3, likely through a read error; the protein shown is translated from the DNA. The chain is built from TRDV1 and TRDJ1; possibly TRDD2 or TRDD3 for D (5 bases each). Germline V lookup: CDR1 TSWWSYY, CDR2 QGS. The CDR3 extends over 20 amino acids. CDR3 coding DNA: TGTGCTCGTGGGGAACTAGGCCTACTTGGGGAACTTAAGTTCACCGATAAACTCATCTTT. This encodes CARGELGLLGELKFTDKLIF.

Details on this clone: Translating this DNA gives a protein that differs at residue 16 from the TCRdb one, which belongs to a much larger clone; a read error is likely, and the protein shown is this translation. V usage is TRDV1 and J usage is TRDJ1; the D is unclear. CDR1 is TSWWSYY, CDR2 QGS, per germline. The CDR3 extends over 19 amino acids. The CDR3 sequence is CALGEGRAFLVTYTDNLIF. Written as DNA, the CDR3 is TGTGCTCTTGGGGAAGGCAGAGCCTTTCTGGTGACGTACACCGATAATCTCATCTTT.

This clone was counted a few times. A far larger clone is one nucleotide away, so this likely arose from a read error. This sequence joins TRDV1 and TRDJ1, with TRDD3 matching 7 bases. TCRdb is silent on the J gene; assignment here came from matching the DNA to germline. Germline assignment: CDR1 TSWWSYY and CDR2 QGS. The CDR3 is 13 residues long. V shed 4 bases, J shed 4 bases, and the junction held 3 bases outside the gene matches. CDR3 residues: CALGAWIRDKLIF. DNA of the CDR3: TGTGCTCTTGGGGCATGGATACGCGATAAACTCATCTTT.

With regard to this clone: A far more abundant clone sits one base away, making this likely a read error. Other DNA sequences in this specimen translate into the identical CDR3. The genes are TRDV3 and TRDJ2; 7 bases are shared with TRDD3. This CDR3 has 17 residues. Per the germline V gene, CDR1 is TVYSNPD and CDR2 is GDNSRS (reference sequence). The DNA of the CDR3 is TGTGCACTTAAGGACCAAATACTGGGGATGGGGATAGCACAACTCTTCTTT. It encodes CALKDQILGMGIAQLFF. The whole variable domain, remainder taken from reference TRDV3 and TRDJ2, is CDKVTQSSPDQTVASGSEVVLLCTYDTVYSNPDLFWYRIRPDYSFQFVFYGDNSRSEGADFTQGRFSVKHILTQKAFHLVISPVRTEDSATYYCALKDQILGMGIAQLFFGKGTQLIVEP.

This clone occurred a few times. TCRdb records a much larger clone's protein for this DNA, with a difference at residue 9 that likely arises from a read error; the protein given is the translation of the DNA. The V call is TRDV1, the J call TRDJ1; 7 positions agree with TRDD3. Losses at the gene ends were 4 bases for V and 4 bases for J; bases not matched to a gene: 9. The CDR3 spans 15 residues. Germline V lookup: CDR1 TSWWSYY, CDR2 QGS. For the CDR3, the DNA is TGTGCTCTTGGGGGATTACTGGGGTATAACGATAAACTCATCTTT. Amino acids: CALGGLLGYNDKLIF.

In the case of this clone: TCRdb's listed protein matches a much larger clone and diverges from this DNA's translation at residue 5, likely through a read error; the protein shown comes from the DNA. V and J are TRDV1 and TRDJ1; 13 bases align to TRDD3. Germline V gene sequence: CDR1 TSWWSYY, CDR2 QGS. The CDR3 covers 24 residues. V lost 4 bases, J lost 0 bases, and 26 bases stayed unmatched. CDR3 sequence: CALGGFSASNKYWGIRQYTDKLIF. DNA of the CDR3: TGTGCTCTTGGGGGATTCTCGGCTTCCAACAAATACTGGGGGATACGACAGTACACCGATAAACTCATCTTT.

This clone has just a few counts. A far larger clone is off by one base, so a read error is likely. The chain employs TRDV2 and TRDJ1, with 12 bases matching TRDD3. Germline V lookup: CDR1 GEAIGNYY, CDR2 EKD. The CDR3 extends over 20 amino acids. The chain's CDR3 is CACYTVLGDTPFRYTDKLIF. The CDR3 nucleotides read TGTGCCTGTTACACTGTACTGGGGGATACCCCTTTTAGGTACACCGATAAACTCATCTTT.

A few counts support this clone. A far more abundant clone sits one base away, making this likely a read error. The sample contains more than one DNA sequence encoding this CDR3. V and J are TRDV2 and TRDJ2; 11 positions agree with TRDD3. The CDR3 sequence is 15 residues long. Per germline, CDR1 GEAIGNYY and CDR2 EKD. The DNA of the CDR3 is TGTGCCTGTGACATACTGGGGGATATGACGGCACAACTCTTCTTT. Its protein is CACDILGDMTAQLFF.

This clone showed up just a few times. The protein given by TCRdb reflects a much larger clone and differs at residue 11 from this DNA's translation, likely from a read error; the protein shown is the DNA's translation. The chain couples TRDV1 to TRDJ1; 10 bases line up with TRDD3. TCRdb records no J gene; here it was assigned by comparing the DNA to germline. There are 22 residues in the CDR3. Germline V lookup: CDR1 TSWWSYY, CDR2 QGS. Trimming took 2 bases from V and 6 from J; bases not matched to a gene: 27. For the CDR3, the DNA is TGTGCTCTTGGGGAAGGCGGCTTCCTACGTTGCTGGGGGATAATCAGGGAGAATAAACTCATCTTT. Protein product: CALGEGGFLRCWGIIRENKLIF.

The rearrangement joins TRDV2 to TRDJ1, with 8 nucleotides matching TRDD3. This CDR3 spans 18 amino acids. Trimming at V came to 0 bases and at J to 0 bases, leaving 11 bases not matched to a gene. Germline lookup yields CDR1 GEAIGNYY and CDR2 EKD. The CDR3 here is CACDTLLGDDPYTDKLIF. The CDR3 nucleotides read TGTGCCTGTGACACCCTCTTGGGGGATGATCCGTACACCGATAAACTCATCTTT.

In its sample, this clone was seen a few times. A read error is the likely source, as a far larger clone sits one nucleotide away. Within the sample, other DNA sequences also encode this same CDR3. The chain uses TRDV1 and TRDJ1; 13 nucleotides agree with TRDD3. Germline lookup yields CDR1 TSWWSYY and CDR2 QGS. The CDR3 sequence is 28 residues long. CDR3 sequence: CALGEAKSFSYRQLGDTGWQVYTDKLIF. CDR3 sequence (DNA): TGTGCTCTTGGGGAAGCGAAATCCTTCTCCTATCGCCAACTGGGGGATACGGGGTGGCAAGTTTACACCGATAAACTTATCTTT.

This clone is labeled as medium-sized. This could be a read error, since a much larger clone is one nucleotide away. The rearrangement uses TRDV2 and TRDJ3; 12 positions match TRDD3. Germline assignment: CDR1 GEAIGNYY and CDR2 EKD. The CDR3 extends over 18 amino acids. The CDR3: CASDTGGYNTWDTRQMFF. CDR3 nucleotide sequence: TGTGCCAGTGACACTGGGGGATACAACACCTGGGACACCCGACAGATGTTTTTC.

On this clone: A far larger clone is off by one base, so a read error is likely. The same CDR3 arises from other DNA sequences in this sample as well. The chain has TRDV1 and TRDJ1; 7 bases align to TRDD3. This CDR3 is 18 amino acids long. Germline values: CDR1 TSWWSYY, CDR2 QGS. The CDR3 loop is CALGELSGGPPYTDKLIF. CDR3 nucleotides: TGTGCACTTGGGGAGCTGAGTGGGGGACCTCCGTACACCGATAAACTCATCTTT.

Points on this clone: TCRdb's protein for this DNA is that of a much larger clone and differs from the translation at residue 12, likely a read error; the protein shown is the DNA translation. This rearrangement joins TRDV1 to TRDJ1; 11 bases line up with TRDD3. The V segment lost 0 bases and the J segment 1 base; nucleotides outside the gene matches: 25. The V gene's germline CDR1 is TSWWSYY and CDR2 QGS. The CDR3 has 24 amino acids. This CDR3 is CALGELTPLLPGLGDTRGTDKLIF. The CDR3, as DNA: TGTGCTCTTGGGGAACTAACCCCCCTTCTCCCCGGGCTGGGGGATACTCGGGGCACCGATAAACTCATCTTT.

In regard to this clone: The protein recorded in TCRdb matches a much larger clone and deviates from this DNA's translation at residue 11, suggesting a read error; the protein here is obtained by translating the DNA. This chain joins TRDV2 and TRDJ1, with TRDD3 matching 7 bases. This CDR3 spans 17 amino acids. V was pared by 0 bases and J by 3 bases, with 12 bases of the junction left unmatched. Germline V CDR1 and CDR2: GEAIGNYY, EKD. CDR3: CACDTLGVPRSADKLIF. The CDR3 nucleotides are TGTGCCTGTGACACCCTGGGGGTCCCGCGAAGTGCCGATAAACTCATCTTT.

Notes on this clone: A far larger clone is just one base off, so this is likely a read error. This sample also contains other DNA sequences that code for the same CDR3. The V call is TRDV1, the J call TRDJ3; 9 positions match TRDD3. V was pared by 2 bases and J by 4 bases, with 21 bases of the junction left unmatched. CDR1 TSWWSYY and CDR2 QGS come from the germline V gene. This CDR3 is 23 amino acids long. The CDR3 DNA follows: TGTGCTCTTGGGGAAAACCACAACTTGGTACTGGGGGACCTCTCTTGGGACACCCGACAGATGTTTTTC. Protein: CALGENHNLVLGDLSWDTRQMFF.

Comment on this clone: The amino acid sequence in TCRdb belongs to a much larger clone and departs from this DNA's translation at residue 13, likely a sequencing read error; the sequence shown is translated from the DNA. The J gene call is TRDJ1, but no V gene call exists; the table's D gene call, TRDD3, was not cross checked with the DNA. This CDR3 region has 21 residues. CDR3 protein: CAVASYLRRMLLRDTADKLIF. The CDR3 region has the DNA TGTGCTGTCGCTTCCTATCTACGACGTATGCTACTGAGGGATACGGCCGATAAACTCATCTTT.

With regard to this clone: TCRdb's protein, taken from a much larger clone, differs from this DNA's translation at residue 3, likely owing to a read error; the protein displayed comes from the DNA. This sequence joins TRDV2 and TRDJ1; 7 bases fit TRDD3. There are 14 residues in the CDR3. Looked up from germline, CDR1 is GEAIGNYY and CDR2 is EKD. CDR3 amino acids: CAGDTWGLSDKLIF. The DNA of the CDR3 is TGTGCCGGTGACACCTGGGGGCTTTCCGATAAACTCATCTTT.

Concerning this clone itself: A far larger clone differs by one base, so this is likely a read error. This chain uses TRDV2 with TRDJ3, with 9 bases matching TRDD3. Here the J gene came from matching the DNA to germline, since TCRdb omits it. This CDR3 has 20 amino acids. V dropped 1 base and J dropped 0; count of bases not matched to a gene: 9. The V gene's germline CDR1 is GEAIGNYY and CDR2 EKD. The CDR3 spells CACDTSWGIGSSWDTRQMFF. In DNA form, the CDR3 reads TGTGCCTGTGACACGAGCTGGGGGATTGGTAGCTCCTGGGACACCCGACAGATGTTTTTC.

Only a few counts were recorded for this clone. The translation of this DNA and the TCRdb protein of a much larger clone differ at residue 13, probably owing to a read error; the protein shown here is translated from the DNA. The J gene is TRDJ1, the V gene TRDV1, with D perhaps matching TRDD2 (5 bases). The CDR3 length is 21 residues. Trimming left V 0 bases short and J 0 bases short, with 26 bases between. Per the germline V gene, CDR1 is TSWWSYY and CDR2 is QGS. The CDR3 spells CALGELESFLPPEGYTDKLIF. CDR3 sequence (DNA): TGTGCTCTTGGGGAACTAGAGTCTTTCCTCCCCCCTGAGGGGTACACCGATAAACTCATCTTT.

In regard to this clone: TCRdb pairs this DNA with a much larger clone's protein that differs at residue 12, likely a read error; the protein shown was translated from the DNA. The rearrangement links TRDV2 to TRDJ1; 10 positions agree with TRDD3. The end of the DNA aligns better with TRDJ2, so the J call may be wrong. Germline V CDR1 and CDR2: GEAIGNYY, EKD. The CDR3 is 15 amino acids. The CDR3 DNA follows: TGTGCCTGTGACAAACTGGGGGATTTGACAGCAAAACTCTTCTTT. Translated: CACDKLGDLTAKLFF.

Sample share makes this clone hyperexpanded. This specimen includes other DNA sequences encoding the same CDR3. This sequence joins TRAV38-2/DV8 and TRDJ1; TRDD3 aligns across 13 bases. The CDR3 runs 21 residues. Germline V gene data show CDR1 as TSESDYY and CDR2 as QEAYKQQN. V was clipped by 10 bases and J by 3 bases; unmatched bases: 27. The CDR3 region has the DNA TGTGCTGTCGCTTCCTATCTACGACGTATGCTACTGGGGGATACGGCCGATAAACTCATCTTT. Translating gives CAVASYLRRMLLGDTADKLIF.